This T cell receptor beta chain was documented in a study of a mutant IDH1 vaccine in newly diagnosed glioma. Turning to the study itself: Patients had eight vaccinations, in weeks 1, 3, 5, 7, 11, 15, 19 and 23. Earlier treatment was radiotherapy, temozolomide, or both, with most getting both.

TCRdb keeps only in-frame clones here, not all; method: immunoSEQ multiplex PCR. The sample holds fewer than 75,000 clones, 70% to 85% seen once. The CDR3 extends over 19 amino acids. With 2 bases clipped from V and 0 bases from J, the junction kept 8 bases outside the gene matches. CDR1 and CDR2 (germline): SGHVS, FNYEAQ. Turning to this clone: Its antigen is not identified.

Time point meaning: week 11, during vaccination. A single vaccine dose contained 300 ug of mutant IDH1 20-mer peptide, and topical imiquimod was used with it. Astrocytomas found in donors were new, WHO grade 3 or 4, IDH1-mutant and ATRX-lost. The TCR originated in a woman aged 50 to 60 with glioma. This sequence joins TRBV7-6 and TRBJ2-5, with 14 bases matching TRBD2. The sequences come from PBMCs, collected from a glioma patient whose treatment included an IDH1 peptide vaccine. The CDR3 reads CASSLTGTSGGSYQETQYF. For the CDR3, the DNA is TGTGCCAGCAGCTTAACCGGGACTAGCGGGGGCTCGTACCAAGAGACCCAGTACTTC.